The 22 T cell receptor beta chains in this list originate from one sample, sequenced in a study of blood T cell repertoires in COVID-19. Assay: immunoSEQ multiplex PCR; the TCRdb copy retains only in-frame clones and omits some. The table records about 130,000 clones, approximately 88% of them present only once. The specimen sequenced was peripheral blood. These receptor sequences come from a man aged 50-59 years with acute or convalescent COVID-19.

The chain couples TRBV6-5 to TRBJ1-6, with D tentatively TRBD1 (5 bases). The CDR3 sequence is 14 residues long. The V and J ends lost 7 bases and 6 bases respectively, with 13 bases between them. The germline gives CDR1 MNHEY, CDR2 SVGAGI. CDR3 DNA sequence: TGTGCCAGCATGCGGACAAACCTTAATTCACCCCTCCACTTT. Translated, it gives CASMRTNLNSPLHF.

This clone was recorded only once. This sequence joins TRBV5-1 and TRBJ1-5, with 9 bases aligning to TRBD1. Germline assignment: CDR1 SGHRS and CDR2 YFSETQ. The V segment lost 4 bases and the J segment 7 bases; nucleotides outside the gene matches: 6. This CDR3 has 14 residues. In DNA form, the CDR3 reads TGCGCCAGCAGCCCCGGGACAGGGATGCAGCCCCAGCATTTT. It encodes CASSPGTGMQPQHF.

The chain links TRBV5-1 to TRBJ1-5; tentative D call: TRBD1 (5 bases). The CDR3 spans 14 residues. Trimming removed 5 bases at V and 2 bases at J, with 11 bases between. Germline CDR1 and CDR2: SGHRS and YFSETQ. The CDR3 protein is CASSFDSGNQPQHF. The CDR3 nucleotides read TGCGCCAGCAGTTTTGACAGTGGCAATCAGCCCCAGCATTTT.

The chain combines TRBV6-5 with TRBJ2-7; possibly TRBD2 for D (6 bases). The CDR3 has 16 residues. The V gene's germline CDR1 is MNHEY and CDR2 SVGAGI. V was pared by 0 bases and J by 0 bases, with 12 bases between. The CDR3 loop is CASSYSDSGSSYEQYF. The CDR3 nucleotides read TGTGCCAGCAGTTACTCGGATAGCGGTAGCTCCTACGAGCAGTACTTC.

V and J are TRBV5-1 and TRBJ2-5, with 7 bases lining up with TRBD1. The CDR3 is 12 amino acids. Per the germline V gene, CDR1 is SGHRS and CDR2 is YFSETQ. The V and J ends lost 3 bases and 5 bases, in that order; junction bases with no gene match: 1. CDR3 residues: CASSSDRETQYF. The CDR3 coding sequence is TGCGCCAGCAGCTCGGACAGGGAGACCCAGTACTTC.

DNA for the CDR3: TGTGCCAGCAGTCCCTCAGGATTTTCTGGAAACACCATATATTTT. Its translation is CASSPSGFSGNTIYF. This sequence joins TRBV6-5 and TRBJ1-3; D ambiguous. Trimming shortened V by 5 bases and J by 1 base, and 12 bases separated the two germline ends. This CDR3 spans 15 amino acids. Germline V gives CDR1 MNHEY, CDR2 SVGAGI.

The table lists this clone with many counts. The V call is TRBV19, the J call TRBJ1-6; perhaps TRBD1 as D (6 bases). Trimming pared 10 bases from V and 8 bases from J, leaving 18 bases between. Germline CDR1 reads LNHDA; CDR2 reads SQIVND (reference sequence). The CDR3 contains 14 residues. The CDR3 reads CATSGQSFDSPLHF. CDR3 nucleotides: TGTGCCACCTCCGGACAGTCTTTTGATTCACCCCTCCACTTT.

CDR3 sequence: CASSKATGPGEQFF. CDR3 sequence (DNA): TGTGCCAGCAGCAAGGCCACAGGGCCCGGTGAGCAGTTCTTC. The chain is built from TRBV21-1 and TRBJ2-1; the tabulated D call, TRBD1, remains unverified against the DNA. TRBV21-1 is noted as a pseudogene. The CDR3 loop spans 14 amino acids.

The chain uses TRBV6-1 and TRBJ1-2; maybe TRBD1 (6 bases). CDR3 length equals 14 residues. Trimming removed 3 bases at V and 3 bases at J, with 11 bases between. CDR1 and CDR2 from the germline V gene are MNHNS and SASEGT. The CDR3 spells CASSDQGSHYGYTF. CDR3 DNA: TGTGCCAGCAGTGACCAGGGGTCCCACTATGGCTACACCTTC.

The CDR3 bases are TGTGCCAGCAGTTTATTCTCCCTAGGGAGGGCAGATTCACCCCTCCACTTT. It yields the protein CASSLFSLGRADSPLHF. V usage is TRBV27 and J usage is TRBJ1-6; D call uncertain. From germline, CDR1 is MNHEY and CDR2 SMNVEV (reference sequence). V lost 1 base and J lost 8, with 18 bases in between. The CDR3 runs to 17 residues.

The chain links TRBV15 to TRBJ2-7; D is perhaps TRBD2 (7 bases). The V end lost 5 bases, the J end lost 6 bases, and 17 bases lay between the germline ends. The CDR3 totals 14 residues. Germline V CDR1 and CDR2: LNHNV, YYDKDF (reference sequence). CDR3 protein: CATSPWKGEGEQYF. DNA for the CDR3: TGTGCCACCAGCCCCTGGAAGGGGGAGGGCGAGCAGTACTTC. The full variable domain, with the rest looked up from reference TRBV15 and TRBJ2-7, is DAMVIQNPRYQVTQFGKPVTLSCSQTLNHNVMYWYQQKSSQAPKLLFHYYDKDFNNEADTPDNFQSRRPNTSFCFLDIRSPGLGDTAMYLCATSPWKGEGEQYFGPGTRLTVT.

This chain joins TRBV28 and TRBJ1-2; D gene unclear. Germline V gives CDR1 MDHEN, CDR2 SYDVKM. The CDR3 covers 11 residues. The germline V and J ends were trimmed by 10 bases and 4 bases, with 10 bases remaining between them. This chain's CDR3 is CATGALYGYTF. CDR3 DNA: TGTGCCACCGGTGCTCTCTATGGCTACACCTTC.

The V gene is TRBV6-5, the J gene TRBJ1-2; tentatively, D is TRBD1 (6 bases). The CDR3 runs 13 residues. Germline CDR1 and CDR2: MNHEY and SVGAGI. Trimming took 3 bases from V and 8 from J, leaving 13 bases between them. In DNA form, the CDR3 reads TGTGCCAGCAGTTATTATGGGGGGGCGGGCTACACCTTC. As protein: CASSYYGGAGYTF.

CDR3 nucleotides: TGTGCCAGCAGCCGTCCCGGGACAGGGATTGAAAAACTGTTTTTT. Translated, it gives CASSRPGTGIEKLFF. The gene calls are TRBV3-1 (or the pseudogene TRBV3-2) and TRBJ1-4; 9 positions agree with TRBD1. V lost 4 bases, J lost 7 bases, and 7 bases stayed unmatched. In germline, CDR1 is LGHDT, CDR2 YNNKEL (reference sequence). The CDR3 covers 15 residues.

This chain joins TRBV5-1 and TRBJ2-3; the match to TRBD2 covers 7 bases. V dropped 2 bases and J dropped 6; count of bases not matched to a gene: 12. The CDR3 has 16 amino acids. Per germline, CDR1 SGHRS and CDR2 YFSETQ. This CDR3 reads CASSFLERGGRDTQYF. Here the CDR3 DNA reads TGCGCCAGCAGCTTTCTAGAGCGGGGAGGTCGGGATACGCAGTATTTT.

The CDR3 DNA sequence: TGCAGCACCGGGGGGACACGCACTGAAGCTTTCTTT. Protein sequence: CSTGGTRTEAFF. This rearrangement joins TRBV29-1 to TRBJ1-1; maybe TRBD1 (6 bases). The V gene lost 8 bases and the J gene lost 4 bases, with 14 bases spanning the gap. The CDR3 sequence is 12 residues long. Germline-derived CDR1 and CDR2 are SQVTM and ANQGSEA. Drawing the rest from reference TRBV29-1 and TRBJ1-1, the complete variable domain is SAVISQKPSRDICQRGTSLTIQCQVDSQVTMMFWYRQQPGQSLTLIATANQGSEATYESGFVIDKFPISRPNLTFSTLTVSNMSPEDSSIYLCSTGGTRTEAFFGQGTRLTVV.

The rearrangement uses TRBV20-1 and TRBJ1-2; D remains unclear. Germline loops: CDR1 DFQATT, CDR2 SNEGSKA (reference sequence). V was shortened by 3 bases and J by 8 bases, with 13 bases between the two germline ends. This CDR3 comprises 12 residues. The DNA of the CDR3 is TGCAGTGCTAGTGAATCGAGGAGCGGCTACACCTTC. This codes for CSASESRSGYTF.

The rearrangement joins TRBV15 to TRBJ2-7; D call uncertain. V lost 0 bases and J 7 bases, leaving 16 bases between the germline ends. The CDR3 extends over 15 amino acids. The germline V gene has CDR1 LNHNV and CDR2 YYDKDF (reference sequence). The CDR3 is CATSRDLTPVGEQYF. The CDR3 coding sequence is TGTGCCACCAGCAGAGATTTGACACCCGTTGGAGAGCAGTACTTC.

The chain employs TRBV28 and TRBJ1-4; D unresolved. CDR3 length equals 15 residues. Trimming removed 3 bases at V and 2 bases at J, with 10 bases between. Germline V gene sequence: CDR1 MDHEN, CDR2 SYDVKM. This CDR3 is CASSFLRRTNEKLFF. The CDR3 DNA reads TGTGCCAGCAGTTTCTTGCGGCGGACTAATGAAAAACTGTTTTTT. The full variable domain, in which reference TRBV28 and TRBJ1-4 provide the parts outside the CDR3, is DVKVTQSSRYLVKRTGEKVFLECVQDMDHENMFWYRQDPGLGLRLIYFSYDVKMKEKGDIPEGYSVSREKKERFSLILESASTNQTSMYLCASSFLRRTNEKLFFGSGTQLSVL.

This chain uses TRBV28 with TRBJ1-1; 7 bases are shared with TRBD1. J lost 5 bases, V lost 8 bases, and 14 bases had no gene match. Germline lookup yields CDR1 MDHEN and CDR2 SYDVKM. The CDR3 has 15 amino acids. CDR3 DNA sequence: TGTGCCAGCGGGTACTCAGGGGGTAGACGAACTGAAGCTTTCTTT. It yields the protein CASGYSGGRRTEAFF.

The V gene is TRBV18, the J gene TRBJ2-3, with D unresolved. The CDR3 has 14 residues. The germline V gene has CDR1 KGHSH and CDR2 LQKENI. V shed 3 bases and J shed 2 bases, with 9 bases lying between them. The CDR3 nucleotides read TGTGCCAGCTCACCGGTAACAGTCACAGATACGCAGTATTTT. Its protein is CASSPVTVTDTQYF.

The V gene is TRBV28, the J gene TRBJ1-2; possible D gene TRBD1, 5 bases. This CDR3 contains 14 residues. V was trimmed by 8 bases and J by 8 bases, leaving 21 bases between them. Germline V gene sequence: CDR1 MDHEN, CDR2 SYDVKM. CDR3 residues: CASSPGGALGGYTF. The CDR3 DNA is TGTGCCAGCTCCCCGGGAGGGGCTCTAGGGGGCTACACCTTC.